This TCR beta chain came from a study of response to subunit inactivated influenza vaccine. Points from the study as a whole: Each seasonal influenza vaccination, the authors suggested, recruits few new T cells.

A single record per CDR3 protein comes from TCRdb applying MiXCR to the RT-PCR reads. Among roughly 460,000 distinct CDR3 sequences listed, approximately 11% were seen once. This clonotype was seen a handful of times. Its antigen is not known. The sequence was obtained from a man aged 45-65 years who received an inactivated influenza vaccine. The specimen comprised PBMCs from blood, sampled 40 to 50 days after vaccination.

DNA of the CDR3: TGTGCCAGCAGTTACTCGGTACAGGGCAATCAGCCCCAGCATTTT. Amino acids: CASSYSVQGNQPQHF. The chain combines TRBV6-5 with TRBJ1-5, with D perhaps matching TRBD1 (5 bases). The CDR3 runs to 15 residues. V shed 0 bases and J shed 2 bases, with 8 bases lying between them. Germline V gene sequence: CDR1 MNHEY, CDR2 SVGAGI.